A single sample gave rise to the 2 T cell receptor beta chains below, sequenced in a study of blood T cell repertoires in COVID-19 (dated by TCRdb to 2019 to 2021). The library was built by means of the immunoSEQ multiplex PCR assay. TCRdb re-hosts the immuneACCESS table, in-frame sequences only. Its copies lack some clones; in the studies checked, an unresolved V gene accounts for under half of them, and the cause for the rest is not known. The sample yields about 64,000 clones; about 88% were counted once. Under 5% of the sample is in the top ten clones. Sequenced: peripheral blood. Receptors were obtained from an older man with acute or convalescent COVID-19.

This chain links TRBV12-3 or TRBV12-4 with TRBJ1-6; tentatively, D is TRBD1 (5 bases). Trimming shortened V by 6 bases and J by 10 bases, and 13 bases separated the two germline ends. This CDR3 is built from 13 residues. The CDR3 sequence is CASSPDSRSPLHF. The CDR3 DNA reads as TGTGCCAGCAGCCCCGACAGCCGCTCACCCCTCCACTTT.

CDR3 protein: CASSQHRDSNQPQHF. The CDR3 DNA reads as TGTGCCAGCAGTCAACACAGGGATAGCAATCAGCCCCAGCATTTT. This chain links TRBV6-2 or TRBV6-3 with TRBJ1-5; weak D call: TRBD1 (6 bases). The V gene lost 5 bases and the J gene lost 0 bases, with 11 bases spanning the gap. The CDR3 loop spans 15 amino acids. CDR1 is MNHEY and CDR2 is SVGEGT in the germline V gene.